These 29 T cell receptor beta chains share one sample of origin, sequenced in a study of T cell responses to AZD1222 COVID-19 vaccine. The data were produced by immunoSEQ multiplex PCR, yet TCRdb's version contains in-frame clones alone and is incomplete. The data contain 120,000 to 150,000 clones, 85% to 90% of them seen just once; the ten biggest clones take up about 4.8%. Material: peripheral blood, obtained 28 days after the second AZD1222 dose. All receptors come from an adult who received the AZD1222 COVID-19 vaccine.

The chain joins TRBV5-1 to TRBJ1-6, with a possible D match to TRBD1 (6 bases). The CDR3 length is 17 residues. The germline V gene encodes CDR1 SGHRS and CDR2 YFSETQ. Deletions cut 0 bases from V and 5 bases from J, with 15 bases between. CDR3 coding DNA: TGCGCCAGCAGCTTGGGCGCGGGGGGCGCGGATAATTCACCCCTCCACTTT. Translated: CASSLGAGGADNSPLHF.

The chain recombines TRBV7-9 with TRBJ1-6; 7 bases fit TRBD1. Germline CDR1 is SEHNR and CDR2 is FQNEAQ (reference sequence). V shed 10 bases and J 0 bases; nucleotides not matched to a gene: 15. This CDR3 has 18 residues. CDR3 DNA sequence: TGTGCCACCCGAAGCGACAGGGAGGTTAGCTCCTATAATTCACCCCTCCACTTT. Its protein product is CATRSDREVSSYNSPLHF.

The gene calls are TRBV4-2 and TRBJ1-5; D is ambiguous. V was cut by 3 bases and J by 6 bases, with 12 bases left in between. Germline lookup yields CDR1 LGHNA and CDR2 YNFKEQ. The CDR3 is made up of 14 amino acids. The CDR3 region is CASSHVGSGQPQHF. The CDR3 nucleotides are TGTGCCAGCAGCCATGTGGGGTCGGGTCAGCCCCAGCATTTT.

In DNA form, the CDR3 reads TGTGCCAGCAGTACCCCTATTACAGGGGGAAAGGAGCTGTTTTTT. Translation: CASSTPITGGKELFF. The rearrangement uses TRBV2 and TRBJ2-2, with TRBD1 identical over 8 bases. The germline CDR1 and CDR2 sequences are SNHLY and FYNNEI. This CDR3 spans 15 amino acids. The J segment lost 10 bases and the V segment lost 5 bases, leaving 12 bases of the junction unmatched.

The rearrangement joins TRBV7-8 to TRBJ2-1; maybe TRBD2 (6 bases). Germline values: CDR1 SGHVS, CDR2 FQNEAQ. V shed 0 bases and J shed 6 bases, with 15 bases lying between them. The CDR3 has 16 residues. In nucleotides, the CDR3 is TGTGCCAGCAGCTTAGCGATGGCCGGGGGACCCAATGAGCAGTTCTTC. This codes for CASSLAMAGGPNEQFF. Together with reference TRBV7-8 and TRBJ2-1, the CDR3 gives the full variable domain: GAGVSQSPRYKVAKRGQDVALRCDPISGHVSLFWYQQALGQGPEFLTYFQNEAQLDKSGLPSDRFFAERPEGSVSTLKIQRTQQEDSAVYLCASSLAMAGGPNEQFFGPGTRLTVL.

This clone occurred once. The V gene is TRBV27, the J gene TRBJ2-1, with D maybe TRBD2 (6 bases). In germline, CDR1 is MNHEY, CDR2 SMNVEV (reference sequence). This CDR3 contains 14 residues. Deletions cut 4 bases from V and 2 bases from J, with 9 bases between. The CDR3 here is CASSWEATYNEQFF. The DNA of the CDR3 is TGTGCCAGCAGTTGGGAGGCTACCTACAATGAGCAGTTCTTC.

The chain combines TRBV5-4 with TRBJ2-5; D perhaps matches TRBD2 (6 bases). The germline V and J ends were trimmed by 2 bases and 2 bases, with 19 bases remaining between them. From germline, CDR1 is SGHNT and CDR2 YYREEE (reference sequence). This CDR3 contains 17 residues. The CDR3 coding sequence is TGTGCCAGCAGCTTAGCGGGTGTGGGGCATTTTCAAGAGACCCAGTACTTC. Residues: CASSLAGVGHFQETQYF.

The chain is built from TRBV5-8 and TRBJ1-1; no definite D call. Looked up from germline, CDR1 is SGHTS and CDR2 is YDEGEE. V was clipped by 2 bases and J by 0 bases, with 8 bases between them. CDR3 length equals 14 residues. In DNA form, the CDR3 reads TGTGCCAGCAGCTTTCGCTCCATGAACACTGAAGCTTTCTTT. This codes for CASSFRSMNTEAFF.

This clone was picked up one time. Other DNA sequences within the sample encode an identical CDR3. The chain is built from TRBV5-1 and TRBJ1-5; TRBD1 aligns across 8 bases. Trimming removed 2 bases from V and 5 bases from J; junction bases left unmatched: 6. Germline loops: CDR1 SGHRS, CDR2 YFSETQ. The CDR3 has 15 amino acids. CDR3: CASSLAGTGDQPQHF. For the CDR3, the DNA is TGCGCCAGCAGCTTAGCCGGGACAGGTGATCAGCCCCAGCATTTT.

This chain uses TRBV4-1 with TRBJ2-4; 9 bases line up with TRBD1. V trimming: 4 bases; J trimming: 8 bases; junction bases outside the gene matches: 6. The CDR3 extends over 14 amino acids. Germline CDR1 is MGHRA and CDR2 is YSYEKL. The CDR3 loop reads CASSLRDRADIQYF. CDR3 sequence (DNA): TGCGCCAGCAGCCTCCGGGACAGGGCTGACATTCAGTACTTC.

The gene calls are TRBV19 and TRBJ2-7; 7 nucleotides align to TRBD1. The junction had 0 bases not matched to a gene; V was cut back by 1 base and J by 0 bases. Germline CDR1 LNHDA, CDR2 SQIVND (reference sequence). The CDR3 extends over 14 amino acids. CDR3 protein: CASSIAGGSYEQYF. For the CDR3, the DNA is TGTGCCAGTAGTATAGCAGGGGGCTCCTACGAGCAGTACTTC.

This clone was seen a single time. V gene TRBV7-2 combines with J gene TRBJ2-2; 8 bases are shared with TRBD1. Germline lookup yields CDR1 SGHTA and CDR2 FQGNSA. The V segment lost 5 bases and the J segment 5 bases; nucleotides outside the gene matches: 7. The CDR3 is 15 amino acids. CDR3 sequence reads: CASSPGQGRTGELFF. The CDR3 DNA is TGTGCCAGCAGCCCAGGACAGGGCAGAACCGGGGAGCTGTTTTTT.

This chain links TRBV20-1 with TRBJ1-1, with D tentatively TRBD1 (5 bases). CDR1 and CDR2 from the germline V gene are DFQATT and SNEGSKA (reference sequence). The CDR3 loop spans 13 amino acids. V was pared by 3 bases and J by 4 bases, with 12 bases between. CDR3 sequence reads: CSASGARSTEAFF. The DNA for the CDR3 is TGCAGTGCTAGTGGGGCACGAAGCACTGAAGCTTTCTTT.

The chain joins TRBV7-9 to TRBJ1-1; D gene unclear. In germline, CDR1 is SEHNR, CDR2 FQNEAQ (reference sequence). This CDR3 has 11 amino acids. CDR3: CASPVNTEAFF. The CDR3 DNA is TGTGCGAGTCCAGTGAACACTGAAGCTTTCTTT.

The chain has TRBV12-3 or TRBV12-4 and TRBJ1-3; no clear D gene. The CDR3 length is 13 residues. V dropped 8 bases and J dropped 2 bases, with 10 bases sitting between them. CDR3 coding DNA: TGTGCCAGCGGCCCACTACCTGGAAACACCATATATTTT. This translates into CASGPLPGNTIYF.

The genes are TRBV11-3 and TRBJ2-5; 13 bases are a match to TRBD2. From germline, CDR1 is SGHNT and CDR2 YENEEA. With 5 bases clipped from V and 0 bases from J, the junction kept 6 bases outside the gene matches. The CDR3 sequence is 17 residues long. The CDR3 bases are TGTGCCAGCAGCCCTGGGACTAGCGGGGAGTACCAAGAGACCCAGTACTTC. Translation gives CASSPGTSGEYQETQYF. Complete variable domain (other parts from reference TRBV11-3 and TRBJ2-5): EAGVVQSPRYKIIEKKQPVAFWCNPISGHNTLYWYLQNLGQGPELLIRYENEEAVDDSQLPKDRFSAERLKGVDSTLKIQPAELGDSAVYLCASSPGTSGEYQETQYFGPGTRLLVL.

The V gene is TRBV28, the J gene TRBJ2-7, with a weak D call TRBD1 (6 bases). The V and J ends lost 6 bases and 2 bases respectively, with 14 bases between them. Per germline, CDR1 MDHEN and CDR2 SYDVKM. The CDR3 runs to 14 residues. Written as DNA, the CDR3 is TGTGCCAGCAGCCCCAGGGGAAAGGCCTACGAGCAGTACTTC. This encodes CASSPRGKAYEQYF.

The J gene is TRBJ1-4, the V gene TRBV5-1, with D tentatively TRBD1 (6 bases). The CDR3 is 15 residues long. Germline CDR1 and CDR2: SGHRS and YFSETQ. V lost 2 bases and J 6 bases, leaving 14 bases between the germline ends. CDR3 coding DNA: TGCGCCAGCAGCTTTCTGACAGGAGGGGATGAAAAACTGTTTTTT. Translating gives CASSFLTGGDEKLFF.

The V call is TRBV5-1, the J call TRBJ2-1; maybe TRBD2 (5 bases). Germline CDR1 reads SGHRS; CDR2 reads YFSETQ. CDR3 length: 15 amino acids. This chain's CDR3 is CATGLDYDSYNEQFF. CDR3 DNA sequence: TGCGCTACGGGGTTAGACTATGACTCCTACAATGAGCAGTTCTTC.

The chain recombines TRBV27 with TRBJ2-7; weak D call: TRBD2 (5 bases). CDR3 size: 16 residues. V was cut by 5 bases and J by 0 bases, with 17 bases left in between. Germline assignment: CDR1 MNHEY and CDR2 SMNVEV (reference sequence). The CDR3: CASSRGGLQSSYEQYF. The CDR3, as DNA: TGTGCCAGCAGTCGTGGAGGCCTCCAATCCTCCTACGAGCAGTACTTC.

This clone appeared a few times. CDR3 coding DNA: TGTGCCACCAGTGACCCCCAGCAACTTAACAATGAGCAGTTCTTC. This translates into CATSDPQQLNNEQFF. The genes are TRBV24-1 and TRBJ2-1; D is undetermined. CDR1 and CDR2 from the germline V gene are KGHDR and SFDVKD. This CDR3 has 15 amino acids. V lost 4 bases to trimming and J lost 5 bases, with 14 bases between them.

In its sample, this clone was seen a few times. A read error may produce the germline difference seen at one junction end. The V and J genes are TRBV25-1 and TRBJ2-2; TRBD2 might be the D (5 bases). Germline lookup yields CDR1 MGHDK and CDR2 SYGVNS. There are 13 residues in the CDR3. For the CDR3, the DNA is TGTGCCAGCAGTGGAGGGAACGCCGGGGAGCTGTTTTTT. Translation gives CASSGGNAGELFF. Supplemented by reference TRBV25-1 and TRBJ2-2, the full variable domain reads EADIYQTPRYLVIGTGKKITLECSQTMGHDKMYWYQQDPGMELHLIHYSYGVNSTEKGDLSSESTVSRIRTEHFPLTLESARPSHTSQYLCASSGGNAGELFFGEGSRLTVL.

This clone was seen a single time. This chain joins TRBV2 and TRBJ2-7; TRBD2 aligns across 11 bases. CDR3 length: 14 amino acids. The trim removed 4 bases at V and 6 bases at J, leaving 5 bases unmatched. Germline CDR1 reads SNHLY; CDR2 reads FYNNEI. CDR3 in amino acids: CASSGSGGALEQYF. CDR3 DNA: TGTGCCAGCAGTGGTAGCGGGGGGGCTCTCGAGCAGTACTTC. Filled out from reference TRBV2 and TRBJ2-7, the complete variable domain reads EPEVTQTPSHQVTQMGQEVILRCVPISNHLYFYWYRQILGQKVEFLVSFYNNEISEKSEIFDDQFSVERPDGSNFTLKIRSTKLEDSAMYFCASSGSGGALEQYFGPGTRLTVT.

The CDR3 is CAWSGAGGPVNIQYF. The CDR3 nucleotides are TGTGCCTGGAGTGGCGCGGGGGGGCCGGTAAACATTCAGTACTTC. The rearrangement joins TRBV30 to TRBJ2-4, with TRBD2 matching 9 bases. The CDR3 is made up of 15 amino acids. Germline CDR1 and CDR2: GTSNPN and SVGIG (reference sequence). V dropped 1 base and J dropped 6; count of bases not matched to a gene: 7.

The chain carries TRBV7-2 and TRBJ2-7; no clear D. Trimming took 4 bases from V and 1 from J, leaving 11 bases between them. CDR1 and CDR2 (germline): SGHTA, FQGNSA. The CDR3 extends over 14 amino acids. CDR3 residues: CASSSQSSSYEQYF. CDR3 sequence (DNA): TGTGCCAGCAGCTCCCAGTCTAGTTCCTACGAGCAGTACTTC. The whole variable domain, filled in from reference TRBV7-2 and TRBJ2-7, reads GAGVSQSPSNKVTEKGKDVELRCDPISGHTALYWYRQSLGQGLEFLIYFQGNSAPDKSGLPSDRFSAERTGGSVSTLTIQRTQQEDSAVYLCASSSQSSSYEQYFGPGTRLTVT.

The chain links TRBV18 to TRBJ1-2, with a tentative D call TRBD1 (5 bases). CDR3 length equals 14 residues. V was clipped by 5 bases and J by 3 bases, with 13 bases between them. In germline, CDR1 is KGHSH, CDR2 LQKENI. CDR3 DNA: TGTGCCAGCTCATCGAGGGACTCCGACTATGGCTACACCTTC. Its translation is CASSSRDSDYGYTF.

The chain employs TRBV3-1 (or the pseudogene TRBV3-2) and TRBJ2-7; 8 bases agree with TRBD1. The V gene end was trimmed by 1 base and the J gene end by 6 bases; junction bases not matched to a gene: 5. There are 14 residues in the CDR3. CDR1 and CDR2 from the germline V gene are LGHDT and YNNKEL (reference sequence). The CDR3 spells CASSQGTGSGEQYF. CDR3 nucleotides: TGTGCCAGCAGCCAAGGGACAGGGTCCGGCGAGCAGTACTTC.

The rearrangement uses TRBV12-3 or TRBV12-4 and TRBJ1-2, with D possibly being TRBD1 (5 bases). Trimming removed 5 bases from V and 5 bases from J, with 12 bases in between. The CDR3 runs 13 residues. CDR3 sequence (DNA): TGTGCCAGCAGTATGTCCCGGGGGTATGGCTACACCTTC. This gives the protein CASSMSRGYGYTF.

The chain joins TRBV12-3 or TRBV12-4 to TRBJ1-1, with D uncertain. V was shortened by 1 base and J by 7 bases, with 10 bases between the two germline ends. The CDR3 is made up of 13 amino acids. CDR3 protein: CASSLDTVSEAFF. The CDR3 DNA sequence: TGTGCCAGCAGTTTAGATACGGTCAGTGAAGCTTTCTTT.